Listed below are T cell receptor beta chains from one sample, sequenced in a study of blood T cell repertoires in COVID-19. The repertoire was sequenced with immunoSEQ multiplex PCR; TCRdb's copy has only in-frame clones and lacks some. In the table there are some 170,000 clones, 84% of which are singletons. Sequenced sample: PBMCs or T cells enriched from blood (not recorded which). The receptor source for this set is a man in his fifties who had recovered from COVID-19. The CDR3 runs from the conserved cysteine through the conserved F or W. The D gene is left open where the match is weak. Clone size is stated in some rows and not others, as once, few, many or a class when expanded.

abundance,d_gene,j_gene,v_gene,CDR3nt,CDR3aa
-,-,TRBJ2-7,TRBV18,TGTGCCAGCTCACGGACAAATACCTACGAGCAGTACTTC,CASSRTNTYEQYF
-,-,TRBJ1-2,TRBV21-1,TGTGCCAGCAGCAAAGGGAGGAGCAGGGGGCGCAGCTATGGCTACACCTTC,CASSKGRSRGRSYGYTF
-,TRBD1,TRBJ1-5,TRBV6-1,TGTGCCAGCAGTGAGACAGGGAATCAGTCCCAGCATTTT,CASSETGNQSQHF
-,-,TRBJ1-2,TRBV2,TGTGCCAGCAGTAAACAGGCGGACTATGGCTACACCTTC,CASSKQADYGYTF
-,-,TRBJ1-5,TRBV19,TGTGCCAGTAGTATATTAACGGAGAATCAGCCCCAGCATTTT,CASSILTENQPQHF
once,-,TRBJ1-1,TRBV15,TGTGCCACCAGCAGAGGAGACACCCGTGTGAATGAAGCTTTCTTT,CATSRGDTRVNEAFF
-,-,TRBJ2-6,TRBV4-1,TGCGCCAGCAGCCAAGACGGGGGTATCTCTGGGGCCAACGTCCTGACTTTC,CASSQDGGISGANVLTF
-,TRBD1,TRBJ1-2,TRBV7-9,TGTGCCAGCAGCCGACAGGGGGATACTGGCTACACCTTC,CASSRQGDTGYTF
few,TRBD2,TRBJ2-7,TRBV6-2/TRBV6-3,TGTGCCAGCAGTCCATTAGCGGGGGGGCCGTACGAGCAGTACTTC,CASSPLAGGPYEQYF
-,-,TRBJ1-3,TRBV3-1/TRBV3-2,TGTGCCAGCAGCAAGGACAGTACTGGAAACACCATATATTTT,CASSKDSTGNTIYF
-,-,TRBJ1-2,TRBV25-1,TGTGCCAGCAGTGATTCGGGCAGAGCGGATGGCTACACCTTC,CASSDSGRADGYTF
-,TRBD1,TRBJ1-6,TRBV5-1,TGCGCCAGCAGTCAGCCGGGACAGAATTCACCCCTCCACTTT,CASSQPGQNSPLHF
-,-,TRBJ2-7,TRBV12-3/TRBV12-4,TGTGCCAGCAGTTTAACGGGGTACGTGCAGTACTTC,CASSLTGYVQYF
once,-,TRBJ1-2,TRBV19,TGTGCCAGTAGTATTTCAGGGGCCTTTAACTATGGCTACACCTTC,CASSISGAFNYGYTF
-,TRBD1,TRBJ2-1,TRBV5-1,TGCGCCAGCAGCTTGGGACAGGGGACTGAGCAGTTCTTC,CASSLGQGTEQFF
-,-,TRBJ1-1,TRBV25-1,TGTGCCAGCAGTGACCCTGCCGGGGGTAGCACTGAAGCTTTCTTT,CASSDPAGGSTEAFF
-,-,TRBJ2-7,TRBV12-3/TRBV12-4,TGTGCCAGCAGCCGCCGGTTCGAGCAGTACTTC,CASSRRFEQYF